This entry lists 16 T cell receptor beta chains sequenced from one sample in a study of post-analysis software for immune sequencing data. These receptors are not linked to any known antigen. Each TCR beta cDNA library carried unique molecular identifiers. From the PCR reads, TCRdb called clonotypes with MiXCR, one entry per CDR3 protein. The sample gives about 460,000 distinct CDR3 sequences, roughly 45% of which show up once; about 12% is in the top ten. General study results and limits: In patients, roughly 5 TRBV segments were more frequent than in controls, with TRBV5-6, TRBV5-1 and TRBV20-1 among them.

Sequenced material: blood. The receptors were sampled from a girl under 18 with multiple sclerosis.

The chain uses TRBV5-6 and TRBJ2-1; 7 bases fit TRBD2. V was clipped by 0 bases and J by 10 bases; unmatched bases: 13. Germline-derived CDR1 and CDR2 are SGHDT and YYEEEE. The CDR3 is 16 amino acids. CDR3 region: CASSLDSLAAQEEQFF. The CDR3 nucleotides are TGTGCCAGCAGCTTGGATTCTCTAGCGGCCCAAGAAGAGCAGTTCTTC.

The chain recombines TRBV20-1 with TRBJ2-1; TRBD2 aligns across 8 bases. Germline CDR1 is DFQATT and CDR2 is SNEGSKA (reference sequence). The CDR3 consists of 16 residues. V was pared by 6 bases and J by 6 bases, with 16 bases of the junction left unmatched. The CDR3 region has the DNA TGCAGTGCAAAATCCTCAACGGGAGGGTTCTGCAATGAGCAGTTCTTC. Its translation is CSAKSSTGGFCNEQFF.

This clonotype turned up a few times. This chain uses TRBV29-1 with TRBJ2-7, with D tentatively TRBD1 (6 bases). CDR1 is SQVTM, CDR2 ANQGSEA, per germline. The CDR3 contains 13 residues. The V and J ends lost 7 bases and 1 base respectively, with 14 bases between them. CDR3 in amino acids: CSARDTWSYEQYF. Here the CDR3 DNA reads TGCAGCGCCCGGGACACCTGGTCCTACGAGCAGTACTTC.

About this clonotype: At one boundary the junction diverges from the germline segment, which might be a read error. This chain joins TRBV9 and TRBJ2-5; D is unresolved. The CDR3 covers 16 residues. Germline V gene data show CDR1 as SGDLS and CDR2 as YYNGEE. The chain's CDR3 is CAGSVGIGGGQETQYF. CDR3 coding DNA: TGTGCCGGCAGCGTGGGGATTGGTGGCGGCCAAGAGACCCAGTACTTC.

There are a few counts of this clonotype. The CDR3 is CASSPRGGSSYNEQFF. The CDR3 region has the DNA TGTGCCAGCAGCCCCAGGGGCGGGAGCTCCTACAATGAGCAGTTCTTC. V is TRBV7-9 and J is TRBJ2-1, with a tentative D call TRBD2 (7 bases). The CDR3 consists of 16 residues. The V and J ends lost 5 bases and 0 bases respectively, with 14 bases between them. The germline V gene encodes CDR1 SEHNR and CDR2 FQNEAQ (reference sequence).

This clonotype was counted between two and nine times. The CDR3 DNA follows: TGTGCCAGCAGTTTAGACCCCCAGACAGGGCGGGGGGATGGCTACACCTTC. Protein sequence: CASSLDPQTGRGDGYTF. The chain joins TRBV12-3 or TRBV12-4 to TRBJ1-2; 7 bases are a match to TRBD1. The V segment lost 1 base and the J segment 6 bases; nucleotides outside the gene matches: 14. CDR3 length: 17 amino acids.

This clonotype was detected a few times. This chain uses TRBV20-1 with TRBJ1-2; 8 bases align to TRBD1. There are 13 residues in the CDR3. Germline loops: CDR1 DFQATT, CDR2 SNEGSKA (reference sequence). V trimming: 0 bases; J trimming: 3 bases; junction bases outside the gene matches: 0. The CDR3 loop reads CSAREQGDYGYTF. CDR3 DNA sequence: TGCAGTGCTAGAGAACAGGGGGACTATGGCTACACCTTC.

A remark on this clonotype: The CDR3 end shows no conserved phenylalanine or tryptophan, and so a read error is likely. This chain joins TRBV6-4 and TRBJ2-1; 11 bases are shared with TRBD2. CDR1 MRHNA and CDR2 SNTAGT come from the germline V gene. J was trimmed by 5 bases and V by 6 bases; bases with no gene match: 3. The CDR3 length is 14 residues. The CDR3 spells CASSIAGGNNEQFV. Written as DNA, the CDR3 is TGTGCCAGCAGCATAGCGGGAGGGAACAATGAGCAGTTCGTC.

The chain recombines TRBV7-9 with TRBJ2-7; D is unresolved. The CDR3 is 14 residues long. Trimming stripped 2 bases from V and 2 bases from J, with 10 bases between. Germline V CDR1 and CDR2: SEHNR, FQNEAQ (reference sequence). The CDR3, as DNA: TGTGCCAGCAGCTTACGCGAGAAGGCCTACGAGCAGTACTTC. Amino acid sequence: CASSLREKAYEQYF.

This clonotype came up many times. This chain connects TRBV7-9 to TRBJ2-4; the D is unclear. This CDR3 contains 14 residues. Germline CDR1 and CDR2: SEHNR and FQNEAQ (reference sequence). With 5 bases removed from V and 0 bases from J, the gap between germline ends came to 8 bases. The CDR3 spells CASSADLAKNIQYF. The CDR3 DNA sequence: TGTGCCAGCAGCGCCGACTTAGCCAAAAACATTCAGTACTTC.

V usage is TRBV24-1 and J usage is TRBJ2-1; the D gene is possibly TRBD1 (6 bases). The V and J ends lost 4 bases and 6 bases respectively, with 9 bases between them. Germline CDR1 KGHDR, CDR2 SFDVKD. This CDR3 has 13 amino acids. CDR3 DNA sequence: TGTGCCACCAGTGAGGAAGGGGGCAATGAGCAGTTCTTC. The encoded protein is CATSEEGGNEQFF.

Concerning this clonotype: Since a much larger clone is just one base distant, this may be a read error. This chain connects TRBV10-3 to TRBJ2-1; 7 bases line up with TRBD2. This CDR3 region has 13 residues. From germline, CDR1 is ENHRY and CDR2 SYGVKD. The CDR3 region is CAIKGRDYNGQFF. CDR3 coding DNA: TGTGCCATCAAGGGTCGGGACTACAATGGGCAGTTCTTC.

The chain carries TRBV6-2 or TRBV6-3 and TRBJ2-7; 13 bases match TRBD2. CDR1 and CDR2 (germline): MNHEY, SVGEGT. V lost 6 bases and J lost 3; bases outside the gene matches: 11. The CDR3 loop spans 17 amino acids. CDR3 DNA: TGTGCCAGCAGCCCTGGACTAGCGGGAGAGATACGCTACGAGCAGTACTTC. Its translation is CASSPGLAGEIRYEQYF.

This clonotype appeared a few times. V and J are TRBV7-9 and TRBJ2-3, with unresolved D. Per the germline V gene, CDR1 is SEHNR and CDR2 is FQNEAQ (reference sequence). Trimming took off 4 bases at V and 2 bases at J, with 7 bases between the two ends. The CDR3 length is 13 residues. This CDR3 is CASSSAFTDTQYF. CDR3 coding DNA: TGTGCCAGCAGCTCCGCCTTCACAGATACGCAGTATTTT.

This clonotype was detected once. A much larger clone differs by one base, so this may be a read error. The gene calls are TRBV15 and TRBJ2-1, with 10 bases identical to TRBD2. CDR1 LNHNV and CDR2 YYDKDF come from the germline V gene (reference sequence). The CDR3 extends over 15 amino acids. V shed 5 bases and J 3 bases; nucleotides not matched to a gene: 4. The CDR3 nucleotides read TGTGCCACCAGCCCCGGGACTAGCGTCTACAATGAGCAGTTCTTC. Translating gives CATSPGTSVYNEQFF.

This clonotype was seen more than once but under ten times. V gene TRBV10-3 combines with J gene TRBJ2-3, with TRBD2 as a possible D gene (5 bases). Germline V lookup: CDR1 ENHRY, CDR2 SYGVKD. V lost 3 bases and J lost 0, with 7 bases in between. The CDR3 sequence is 14 residues long. DNA of the CDR3: TGTGCCATCAGTGAAAGAGGGAGCACAGATACGCAGTATTTT. It specifies CAISERGSTDTQYF.